This T cell receptor (beta chain) was profiled in a study of T cells in Graves' hyperthyroidism and ophthalmopathy. At the level of the study: Peripheral blood specimens were obtained at initial diagnosis, prior to any treatment. Broader study findings: The blood repertoire included most of the expanded thyroid clonotypes above 0.001. A model using 13 V-J features told ophthalmopathy apart from stable hyperthyroidism. Ophthalmopathy onset followed model prediction by a median roughly 6 months.

As for this clonotype: The target antigen is unknown.

The CDR3 regions of TCR beta were amplified from RNA transcripts. Researchers ran a first-round RT-PCR on the TCR CDR3 using the HTBI primer set. Using its own MiXCR run on the multiplex PCR reads, TCRdb lists one record per CDR3 protein. This table holds around 390,000 distinct CDR3 sequences, about 14% found once. Trimming took off 1 base at V and 0 bases at J, with 22 bases between the two ends. CDR3 size: 19 residues. Germline CDR1 SGHTS, CDR2 YDEGEE. The clonotype originates from a woman aged 25 to 39 with Graves' ophthalmopathy. This chain connects TRBV5-8 to TRBJ2-5, with TRBD2 as a possible D gene (5 bases). Sequences were obtained from blood. The CDR3 here is CASSLTRGWLPADQETQYF. CDR3 sequence (DNA): TGTGCCAGCAGCTTGACCCGGGGTTGGTTGCCAGCGGACCAAGAGACCCAGTACTTC.